Here is one TCR beta chain with its context. The antigen it recognizes is unknown. Per-base quality was not reported, and no clone a single base away is much larger than it. TCR cDNA was synthesized by 5'RACE template switching, through which a universal primer site and unique molecular identifiers were introduced. Priming for cDNA synthesis came from both the TCR alpha and TCR beta constant segments. Two PCR steps were used to amplify libraries, with sample barcodes and sequencing adapters being added in the second step. Sequencing of the libraries was done on either Illumina HiSeq 2500 (2x100 bp) or NovaSeq (2x150 bp). On the authors' methods: MIGEC handled demultiplexing of reads and collapsing into UMI consensus sequences, while MiXCR performed V(D)J alignment. Using edgeR on replicate PBMC samples, clonotypes were called vaccine-responding if FDR was below 0.01 and the log2 fold change was above 5 up to day 15. CD4 or CD8 identity was assigned to each bulk clonotype according to whether the clonotype was present at higher abundance in the sequenced CD4 repertoire or the sequenced CD8 repertoire. The public reads were quality trimmed at Q25 with fastp and then assembled into clones with MiXCR by TCRdb, keeping productive beta chains. CDR3 protein sequences are deduplicated, and each keeps its most common genes and DNA. The V and J calls come from TCRdb's annotation, not from the publication. Across this sample there are under 600,000 distinct CDR3 sequences, with around a fifth seen only once. The leading ten clones occupy about 16% of the sample.

The sample's treatment or condition label, in plain terms: live attenuated yellow fever vaccine strain. At each blood-draw timepoint, two biological replicates of bulk PBMCs were collected. PBMCs were isolated from peripheral blood using a standard Ficoll-Paque protocol. TriZol was used to extract RNA from bulk PBMCs, CD4 and CD8 fractions, and dextramer-positive and dextramer-negative fractions. CDR1 SGHDN and CDR2 FVKESK are derived from the germline V gene. V loses 2 bases, J loses 5 bases, and the germline ends lie 14 bases apart. The CDR3 spans 15 residues, from the cysteine through the phenylalanine. Kept here is only the CDR3 DNA, which spans 45 bases and is read in frame from base 1. This entry is derived from a study of T cells after yellow fever vaccination (dated by TCRdb to about 2019). As for the study more broadly: The SMART-Seq v4 Ultra Low Input RNA kit was used to prepare libraries from fractions with low cell numbers. Bulk PBMC replicates and cell subsets were isolated from blood drawn at multiple timepoints before and after both primary and secondary immunization. To follow T-cell clones before and after both primary and booster YFV17D yellow fever vaccination, bulk TCR alpha and beta repertoires underwent longitudinal sequencing. The cohort comprised two healthy male donors, one aged 18 to 29 and one aged 30 to 40 years. On the study overall, not on this receptor specifically: Compared with the primary T-cell response, the secondary T-cell response was faster but weaker, reaching its peak on day 5 rather than on day 15. Most clones expanded after primary vaccination (96% of CD4 and 88% of CD8) were re-detected after the booster, suggesting that broad memory maintenance occurred. A small share of clonotypes was detected in both CD4 and CD8 compartments, with the overlap likely arising from convergent recombination. Because the study included only a couple of donors, the extent to which the findings can be generalized is limited. Because abundant contaminating clonotypes from the bulk population could be contained in FACS-sorted repertoires, computational filtering was required.

The specimen comprised PBMCs, sampled around 3 weeks after the first yellow fever vaccination. The rearrangement combines TRBV14 with TRBJ2-3, with a weak D call of TRBD2 (5 bases match). This clonotype was sampled from a man younger than 35 who received the YFV17D yellow fever vaccine. The nucleotide sequence reads TGTGCCAGCAGCCAACGCGTAGGAGGAATAGATACGCAGTATTTT. This codes for CASSQRVGGIDTQYF.